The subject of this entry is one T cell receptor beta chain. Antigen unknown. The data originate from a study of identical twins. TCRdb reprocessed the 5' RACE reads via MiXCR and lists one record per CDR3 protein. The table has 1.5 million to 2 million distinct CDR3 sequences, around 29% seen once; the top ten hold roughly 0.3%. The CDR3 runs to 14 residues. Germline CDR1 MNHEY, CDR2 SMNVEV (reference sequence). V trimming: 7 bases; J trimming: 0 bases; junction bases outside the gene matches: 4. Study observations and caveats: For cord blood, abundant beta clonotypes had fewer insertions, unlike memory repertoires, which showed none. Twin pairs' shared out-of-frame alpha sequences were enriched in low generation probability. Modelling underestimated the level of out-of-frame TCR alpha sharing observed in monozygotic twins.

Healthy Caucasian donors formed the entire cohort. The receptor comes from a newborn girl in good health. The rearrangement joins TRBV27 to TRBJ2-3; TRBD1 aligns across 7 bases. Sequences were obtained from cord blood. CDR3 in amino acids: CASKGAASTDTQYF. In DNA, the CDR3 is TGTGCCAGCAAGGGGGCGGCGAGCACAGATACGCAGTATTTT.